This note documents a single T cell receptor beta chain sequence. The CDR3 is 17 amino acids. Per germline, CDR1 SGHRS and CDR2 YFSETQ. The V and J ends lost 1 base and 4 bases, in that order; junction bases with no gene match: 7. This sample was included in a study of PD-L1 blockade in urothelial cancer. The data were produced by immunoSEQ multiplex PCR, yet TCRdb's version contains in-frame clones alone and is incomplete. The table has fewer than 75,000 clones, approximately 87% seen once. Time point denoted: pretreatment peripheral blood. The sequencing here drew on PBMCs, taken around atezolizumab (anti-PD-L1) treatment. This clonotype was sampled from a man aged 65 to 79 with urothelial cancer. J is TRBJ2-3 and V is TRBV5-1; 12 bases match TRBD2. The CDR3 protein is CASSLPMLAGGADTQYF. DNA of the CDR3: TGCGCCAGCAGCTTGCCGATGCTAGCGGGAGGGGCAGATACGCAGTATTTT.